What follows are 17 T cell receptor beta chains derived from one specimen sequenced in a study of T cells in Graves' hyperthyroidism and ophthalmopathy. TCR beta CDR3 sequences were amplified from RNA transcripts. The TCR CDR3 first-round RT-PCR relied on the HTBI primer set. TCRdb processed the multiplex PCR reads anew with MiXCR; each CDR3 protein has one entry. The sample holds some 350,000 distinct CDR3 sequences, roughly 13% seen once. Sample: blood. These receptors came from a woman aged 40 to 50 with Graves' ophthalmopathy.

The V and J genes are TRBV20-1 and TRBJ2-7, with TRBD2 matching over 10 bases. This CDR3 contains 13 residues. CDR1 and CDR2 (germline): DFQATT, SNEGSKA (reference sequence). The junction had 5 bases not matched to a gene; V was cut back by 5 bases and J by 4 bases. CDR3 protein: CSARSTSGYEQYF. The CDR3 DNA reads TGCAGTGCTCGGTCGACTAGCGGGTACGAGCAGTACTTC.

This clonotype has ten or more counts. This rearrangement joins TRBV20-1 to TRBJ2-3; 8 bases agree with TRBD2. The V gene end was trimmed by 3 bases and the J gene end by 4 bases; junction bases not matched to a gene: 9. The CDR3 spans 15 residues. CDR1 and CDR2 from the germline V gene are DFQATT and SNEGSKA (reference sequence). DNA of the CDR3: TGCAGTGCTAGTTCGCGTAGCGGGGAGTCAGATACGCAGTATTTT. It codes for CSASSRSGESDTQYF.

This chain joins TRBV20-1 and TRBJ1-5; a weak D match, TRBD1 (6 bases). In germline, CDR1 is DFQATT, CDR2 SNEGSKA (reference sequence). CDR3 length equals 13 residues. V shed 6 bases and J shed 3 bases, with 12 bases lying between them. CDR3 DNA: TGCAGTGCGGATACAGGGATCAATCAGCCCCAGCATTTT. Its translation: CSADTGINQPQHF.

This clonotype appeared many times. This sequence joins TRBV2 and TRBJ1-1; weak D call: TRBD1 (6 bases). Trimming shortened V by 6 bases and J by 1 base, and 12 bases separated the two germline ends. Germline CDR1 is SNHLY and CDR2 is FYNNEI. This CDR3 has 14 residues. The CDR3 region is CASSRDIGNTEAFF. The CDR3 nucleotides are TGTGCCAGCAGCCGGGACATAGGGAACACTGAAGCTTTCTTT.

The chain combines TRBV6-2 or TRBV6-3 with TRBJ1-1; TRBD1 aligns across 7 bases. Germline-derived CDR1 and CDR2 are MNHEY and SVGEGT. Trimming took 6 bases from V and 0 from J; bases not matched to a gene: 10. The CDR3 loop spans 16 amino acids. In DNA form, the CDR3 reads TGTGCCAGCAGGATTCGTTTGGGACAGCTGAACACTGAAGCTTTCTTT. It translates to CASRIRLGQLNTEAFF.

This chain connects TRBV9 to TRBJ1-2, with no clear D. CDR1 is SGDLS and CDR2 is YYNGEE in the germline V gene. The CDR3 extends over 12 amino acids. The germline V and J ends were trimmed by 5 bases and 5 bases, with 10 bases remaining between them. The CDR3 loop reads CASSATVYGYTF. CDR3 nucleotides: TGTGCCAGCAGTGCAACCGTTTATGGCTACACCTTC.

In this sample, this clonotype turned up many times. V gene TRBV6-5 combines with J gene TRBJ1-1; a possible D gene is TRBD1 (6 bases). CDR3 size: 15 residues. Germline CDR1 and CDR2: MNHEY and SVGAGI. The ends were cut back, 7 bases at V and 6 bases at J, with 21 bases in the middle. The CDR3: CASIKGGGARPEAFF. DNA of the CDR3: TGTGCCAGCATCAAAGGGGGGGGTGCCCGACCTGAAGCTTTCTTT.

This clonotype was seen at least ten times. This sequence joins TRBV18 and TRBJ1-2, with 7 bases lining up with TRBD1. The junction had 8 bases not matched to a gene; V was cut back by 2 bases and J by 8 bases. The CDR3 has 14 residues. CDR1 and CDR2 (germline): KGHSH, LQKENI. This CDR3 reads CASSPDTGAFGYTF. The CDR3 coding sequence is TGTGCCAGCTCACCAGATACAGGGGCGTTCGGCTACACCTTC.

This clonotype was recorded many times. This rearrangement joins TRBV11-2 to TRBJ2-7; 12 bases are a match to TRBD2. With 5 bases clipped from V and 3 bases from J, the junction kept 8 bases outside the gene matches. Looked up from germline, CDR1 is SGHAT and CDR2 is FQNNGV. This CDR3 has 16 residues. The CDR3 is CASSLRLAGAIYEQYF. CDR3 DNA: TGTGCCAGCAGCCTCAGACTAGCGGGGGCGATCTACGAGCAGTACTTC.

This clonotype was detected only a few times. V and J are TRBV10-3 and TRBJ1-3, with a possible D match to TRBD1 (5 bases). The V end was cut by 5 bases, the J end by 0 bases, with 14 bases between. Per the germline V gene, CDR1 is ENHRY and CDR2 is SYGVKD. The CDR3 is 16 residues long. The CDR3 region is CAISPDGAASGNTIYF. CDR3 sequence (DNA): TGTGCCATCAGTCCGGACGGGGCCGCCTCTGGAAACACCATATATTTT.

V usage is TRBV9 and J usage is TRBJ2-5; D call uncertain. Germline V gene sequence: CDR1 SGDLS, CDR2 YYNGEE. Trimming removed 0 bases from V and 5 bases from J, with 11 bases in between. The CDR3 is 14 residues long. The CDR3 DNA follows: TGTGCCAGCAGCGTAGGGGATCGTAGGGAGACCCAGTACTTC. Translated, it gives CASSVGDRRETQYF.

The chain is built from TRBV7-9 and TRBJ1-5; a weak D match, TRBD1 (5 bases). V lost 3 bases, J lost 9 bases, and 9 bases lay in between. Germline V gives CDR1 SEHNR, CDR2 FQNEAQ (reference sequence). The CDR3 has 12 residues. The CDR3 DNA reads as TGTGCCAGCAGCTTGGATCAGGGGCCCCAGCATTTT. It translates to CASSLDQGPQHF.

The gene calls are TRBV10-1 and TRBJ2-1, with 11 bases aligning to TRBD1. Germline trimming cut 2 bases from V and 1 base from J; bases unmatched to any gene: 4. The CDR3 totals 17 residues. Germline values: CDR1 WNHNN, CDR2 SYGVQD (reference sequence). The CDR3 sequence is CASSEGQGASSYNEQFF. DNA for the CDR3: TGCGCCAGCAGTGAGGGACAGGGGGCTTCGTCCTACAATGAGCAGTTCTTC.

This clonotype was counted at least ten times. The CDR3 DNA reads TGTGCCAGCAGCCAAGTTCGGCTAGCGGGAGAGACCCAGTACTTC. It translates to CASSQVRLAGETQYF. This chain connects TRBV3-1 to TRBJ2-5; TRBD2 matches 8 bases. CDR1 is LGHDT and CDR2 is YNNKEL in the germline V gene (reference sequence). CDR3 length: 15 residues. The V and J ends lost 1 base and 4 bases, in that order; junction bases with no gene match: 5.

This clonotype was counted many times. The rearrangement links TRBV6-5 to TRBJ1-4; a weak D match, TRBD1 (5 bases). CDR1 is MNHEY, CDR2 SVGAGI, per germline. The CDR3 covers 15 residues. Deletions cut 1 base from V and 6 bases from J, with 12 bases between. CDR3 nucleotides: TGTGCCAGCAGTTACTTTGAGGGGCCGGATGAAAAACTGTTTTTT. This translates into CASSYFEGPDEKLFF.

This clonotype came up a few times. The rearrangement uses TRBV11-3 and TRBJ2-3, with 9 bases aligning to TRBD2. CDR1 and CDR2 from the germline V gene are SGHNT and YENEEA. The CDR3 runs 15 residues. V shed 5 bases, J shed 6 bases, and the junction held 9 bases outside the gene matches. The CDR3 reads CASSNGGGAIDTQYF. The CDR3 region has the DNA TGTGCCAGCAGCAACGGCGGGGGGGCTATCGATACGCAGTATTTT.

This clonotype was seen many times. This chain joins TRBV2 and TRBJ1-2, with D unclear. The CDR3 is made up of 11 amino acids. CDR1 SNHLY and CDR2 FYNNEI come from the germline V gene. Trimming pared 3 bases from V and 4 bases from J, leaving 3 bases between. CDR3 in DNA: TGTGCCAGCAGTGAGGGCTATGGCTACACCTTC. This encodes CASSEGYGYTF.